Given below is one T cell receptor (beta chain) in context. Its matching antigen is unknown. One junction end disagrees with the germline gene, perhaps due to a read error. The data were taken from a study of cytomegalovirus exposure and HLA in healthy donors. With 60 Vbeta and 13 Jbeta primers, the PCR was carried out. Per the authors' pipeline: Approximately 12 million of some 80 million unique TCR beta chains were shared, per a later count. This table comes from immunoSEQ multiplex PCR, and its TCRdb copy is limited to in-frame clones, with some not included. Clonal size and the V and J genes are those of that table, whereas D and trimming came from the DNA. The data show about 140,000 clones, approximately 73% seen once. General study findings and limits: The study labeled 150 or so TCR beta chains cytomegalovirus-associated. Prior analysis indicated that the majority of TCR beta V segments exhibited productivity approximately 90% or approximately 30% of the time. HLA-A and HLA-B allele assignments for most subjects were reportedly predicted accurately using TCR beta sequences.

The germline CDR1 and CDR2 sequences are SGHNT and YYREEE (reference sequence). This CDR3 is built from 14 residues. The V and J genes are TRBV5-4 and TRBJ1-1; D call uncertain. The source of this sequence is a woman between 35 and 50 years old in good health and CMV-seronegative. The material sequenced was PBMCs. CDR3 in DNA: TGTGCCAGCAGCTCGGACTGGACCGGCCGCCCAGTAAAGTTT. Protein: CASSSDWTGRPVKF. The full variable domain, its missing parts supplied by reference TRBV5-4 and TRBJ1-1, is ETGVTQSPTHLIKTRGQQVTLRCSSQSGHNTVSWYQQALGQGPQFIFQYYREEENGRGNFPPRFSGLQFPNYSSELNVNALELDDSALYLCASSSDWTGRPVKFGQGTRLTVV.